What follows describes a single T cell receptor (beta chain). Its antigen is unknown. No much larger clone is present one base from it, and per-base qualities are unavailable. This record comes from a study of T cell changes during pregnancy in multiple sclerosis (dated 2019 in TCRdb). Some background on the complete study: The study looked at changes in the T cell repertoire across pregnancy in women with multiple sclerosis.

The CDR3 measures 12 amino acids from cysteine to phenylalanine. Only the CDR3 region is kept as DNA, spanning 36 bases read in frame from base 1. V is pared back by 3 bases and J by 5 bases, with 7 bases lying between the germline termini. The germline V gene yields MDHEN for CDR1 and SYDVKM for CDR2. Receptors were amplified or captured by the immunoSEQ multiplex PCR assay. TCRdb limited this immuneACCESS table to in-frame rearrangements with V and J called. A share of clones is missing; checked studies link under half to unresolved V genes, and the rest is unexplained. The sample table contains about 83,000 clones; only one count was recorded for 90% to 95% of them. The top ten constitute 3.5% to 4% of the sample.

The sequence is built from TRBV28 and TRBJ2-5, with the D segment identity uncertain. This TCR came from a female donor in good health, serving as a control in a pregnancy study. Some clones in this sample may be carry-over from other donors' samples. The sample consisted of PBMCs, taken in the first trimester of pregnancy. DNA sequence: TGTGCCAGCAGTTTTAATCGGGAGACCCAGTACTTC. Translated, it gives CASSFNRETQYF.